This T cell receptor beta chain was retrieved from a study of identical twins. On this clonotype: Its antigen is still unknown.

Unique molecular identifiers were present on the cDNA, and a universal primer site came from template switching. TCRdb used MiXCR to reprocess the 5' RACE reads, holding one entry per CDR3 protein. The sample consists of 650,000 to 800,000 distinct CDR3 sequences, around 8.6% of them appearing once. The study, taken as a whole, reports: The abundant beta clonotypes from cord blood had fewer insertions, and memory repertoires had none of this. Out-of-frame TCR alpha sharing observed in monozygotic twins exceeded model estimates.

Unmatched junction bases numbered 12, after V lost 0 bases and J lost 8 bases. This CDR3 has 18 amino acids. Germline CDR1 PRHDT, CDR2 FYEKMQ (reference sequence). These same data were also listed under a study on yellow fever vaccine responses in identical twins.

Sequencing was performed on PBMCs. This TCR derives from a woman between 18 and 29 years old in good health. V usage is TRBV13 and J usage is TRBJ1-6; 8 bases agree with TRBD1. CDR3 protein: CASSLGKKWTGTDSPLHF. The CDR3 coding sequence is TGTGCCAGCAGCTTAGGAAAAAAATGGACAGGGACAGATTCACCCCTCCACTTT.